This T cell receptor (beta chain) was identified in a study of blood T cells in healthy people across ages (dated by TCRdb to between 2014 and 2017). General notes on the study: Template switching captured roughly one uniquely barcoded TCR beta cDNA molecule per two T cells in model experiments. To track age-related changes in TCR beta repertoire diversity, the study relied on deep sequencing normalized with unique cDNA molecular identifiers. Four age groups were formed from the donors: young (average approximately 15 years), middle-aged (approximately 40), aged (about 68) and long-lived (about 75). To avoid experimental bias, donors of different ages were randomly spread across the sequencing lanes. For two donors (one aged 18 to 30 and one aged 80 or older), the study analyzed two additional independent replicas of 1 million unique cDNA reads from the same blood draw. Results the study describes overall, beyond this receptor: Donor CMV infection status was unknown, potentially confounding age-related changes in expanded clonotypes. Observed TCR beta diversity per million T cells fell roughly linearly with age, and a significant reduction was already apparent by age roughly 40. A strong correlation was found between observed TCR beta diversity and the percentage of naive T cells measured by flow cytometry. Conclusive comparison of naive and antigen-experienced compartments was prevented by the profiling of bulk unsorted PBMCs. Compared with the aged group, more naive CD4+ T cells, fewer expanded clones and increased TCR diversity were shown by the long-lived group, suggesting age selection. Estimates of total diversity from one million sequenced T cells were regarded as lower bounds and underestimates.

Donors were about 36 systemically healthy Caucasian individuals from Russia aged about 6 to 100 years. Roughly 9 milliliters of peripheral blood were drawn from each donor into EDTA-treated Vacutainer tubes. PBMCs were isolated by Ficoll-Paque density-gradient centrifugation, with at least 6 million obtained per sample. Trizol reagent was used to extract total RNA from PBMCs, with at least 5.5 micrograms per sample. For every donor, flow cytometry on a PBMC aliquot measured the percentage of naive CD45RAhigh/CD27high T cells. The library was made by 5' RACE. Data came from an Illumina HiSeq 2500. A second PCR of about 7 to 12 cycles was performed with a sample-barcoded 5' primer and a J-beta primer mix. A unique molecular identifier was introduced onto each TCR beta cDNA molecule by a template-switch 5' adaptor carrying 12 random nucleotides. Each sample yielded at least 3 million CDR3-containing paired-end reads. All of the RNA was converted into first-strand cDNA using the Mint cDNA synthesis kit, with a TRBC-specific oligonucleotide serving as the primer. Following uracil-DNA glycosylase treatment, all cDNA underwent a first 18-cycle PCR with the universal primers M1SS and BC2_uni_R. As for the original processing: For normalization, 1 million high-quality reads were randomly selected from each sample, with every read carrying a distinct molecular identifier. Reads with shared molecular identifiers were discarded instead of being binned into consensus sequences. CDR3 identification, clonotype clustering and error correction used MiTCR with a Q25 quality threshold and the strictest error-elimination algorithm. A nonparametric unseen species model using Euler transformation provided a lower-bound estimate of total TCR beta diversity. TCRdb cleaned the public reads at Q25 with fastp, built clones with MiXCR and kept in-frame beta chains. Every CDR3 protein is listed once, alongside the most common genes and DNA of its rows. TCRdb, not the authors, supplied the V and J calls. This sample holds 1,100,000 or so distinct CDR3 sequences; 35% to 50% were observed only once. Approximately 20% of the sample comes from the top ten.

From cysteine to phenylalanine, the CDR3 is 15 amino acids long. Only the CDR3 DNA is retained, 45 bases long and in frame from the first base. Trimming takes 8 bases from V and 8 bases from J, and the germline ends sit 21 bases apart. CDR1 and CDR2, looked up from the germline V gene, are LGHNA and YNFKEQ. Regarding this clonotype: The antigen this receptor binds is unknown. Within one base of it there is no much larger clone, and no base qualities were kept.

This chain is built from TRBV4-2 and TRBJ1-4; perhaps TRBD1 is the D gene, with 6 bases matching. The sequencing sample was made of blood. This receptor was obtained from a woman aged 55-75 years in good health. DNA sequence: TGTGCCAGCGCCCCACGGGGGGCGAAGGAGGAAAAACTGTTTTTT. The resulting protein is CASAPRGAKEEKLFF.